The following is a TCR beta chain sequence with its context. Its antigen is still unknown. Looked up from germline, CDR1 is SGHVS and CDR2 is FNYEAQ. Trimming cost V 4 bases and J 5 bases; bases outside gene matches: 12. This CDR3 is built from 17 residues. Via MiXCR, TCRdb re-called the reads, giving one row per CDR3 protein. This table has 680,000 or so distinct CDR3 sequences, 35% appearing once. This entry comes from a study of T cell repertoires in cytomegalovirus infection. Study findings and constraints: There were HLA-C-restricted CMV-specific TCR beta clonotypes dominating the ex vivo response. Using cumulative public TCR beta family frequency, the authors identified those who carried CMV together with the relevant HLA.

Source material: PBMCs. This TCR derives from a human donor in good health (CMV status not recorded). Some clones in this sample may be carry-over from other donors' samples. The chain recombines TRBV7-6 with TRBJ1-4; 8 nucleotides line up with TRBD1. Here the CDR3 reads CASSSMLRGQDNEKLFF. The CDR3, as DNA: TGTGCCAGCAGCTCGATGCTCAGGGGACAGGACAATGAAAAACTGTTTTTT.